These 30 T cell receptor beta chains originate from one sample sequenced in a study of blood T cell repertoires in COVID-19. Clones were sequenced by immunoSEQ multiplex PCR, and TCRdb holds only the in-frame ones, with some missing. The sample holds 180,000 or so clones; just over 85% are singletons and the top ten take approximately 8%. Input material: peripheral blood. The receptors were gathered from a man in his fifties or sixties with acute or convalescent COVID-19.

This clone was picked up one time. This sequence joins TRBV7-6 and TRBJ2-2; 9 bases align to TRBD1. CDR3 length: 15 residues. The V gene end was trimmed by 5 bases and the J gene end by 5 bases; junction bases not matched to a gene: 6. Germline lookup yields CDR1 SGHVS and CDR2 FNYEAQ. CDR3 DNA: TGTGCCAGCAGCCACCGGGACAGGGTGACCGGGGAGCTGTTTTTT. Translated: CASSHRDRVTGELFF.

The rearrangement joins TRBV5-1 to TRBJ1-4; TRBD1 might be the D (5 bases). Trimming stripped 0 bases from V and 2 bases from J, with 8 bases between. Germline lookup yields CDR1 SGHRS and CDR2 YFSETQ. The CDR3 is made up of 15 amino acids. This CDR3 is CASSLAGGTNEKLFF. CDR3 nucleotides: TGCGCCAGCAGCTTGGCCGGGGGGACTAATGAAAAACTGTTTTTT.

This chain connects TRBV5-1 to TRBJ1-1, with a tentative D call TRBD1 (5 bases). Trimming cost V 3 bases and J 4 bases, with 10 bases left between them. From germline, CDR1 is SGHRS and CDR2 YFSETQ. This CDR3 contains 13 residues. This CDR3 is CASSSQVGTEAFF. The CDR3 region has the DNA TGCGCCAGCAGCTCACAGGTTGGCACTGAAGCTTTCTTT.

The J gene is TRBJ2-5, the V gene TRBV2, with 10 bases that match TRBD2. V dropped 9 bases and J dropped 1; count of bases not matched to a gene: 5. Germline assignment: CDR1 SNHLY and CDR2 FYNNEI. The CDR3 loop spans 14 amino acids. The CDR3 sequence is CARTSGASQETQYF. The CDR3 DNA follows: TGTGCCAGAACTAGCGGGGCCAGCCAAGAGACCCAGTACTTC.

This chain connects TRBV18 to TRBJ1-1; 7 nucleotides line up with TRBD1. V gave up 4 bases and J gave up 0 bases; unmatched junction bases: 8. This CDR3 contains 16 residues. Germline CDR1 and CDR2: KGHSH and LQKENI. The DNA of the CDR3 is TGTGCCAGCTCACAGAGACAGGGCTTAATGAACACTGAAGCTTTCTTT. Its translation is CASSQRQGLMNTEAFF.

CDR3 nucleotides: TGTGCCAGCAGCCTCGGGGCCGTAGCGGTGGATACGCAGTATTTT. This codes for CASSLGAVAVDTQYF. The chain links TRBV7-6 to TRBJ2-3; possibly TRBD2 for D (6 bases). CDR1 and CDR2 (germline): SGHVS, FNYEAQ. V was cut by 5 bases and J by 6 bases, with 18 bases left in between. The CDR3 extends over 15 amino acids.

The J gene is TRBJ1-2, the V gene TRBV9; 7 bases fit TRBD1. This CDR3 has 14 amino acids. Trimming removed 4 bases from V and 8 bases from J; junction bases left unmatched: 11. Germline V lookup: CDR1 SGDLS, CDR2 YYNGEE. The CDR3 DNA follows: TGTGCCAGCAGCATCGACAGGGCCCTGGGGGGCTACACCTTC. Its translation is CASSIDRALGGYTF.

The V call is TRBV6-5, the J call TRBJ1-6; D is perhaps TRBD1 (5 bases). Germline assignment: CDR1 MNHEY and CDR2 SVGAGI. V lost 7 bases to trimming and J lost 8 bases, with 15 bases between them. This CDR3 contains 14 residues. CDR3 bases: TGTGCCAGCAAAGGGCCAGGGTCGCATTCACCCCTCCACTTT. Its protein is CASKGPGSHSPLHF.

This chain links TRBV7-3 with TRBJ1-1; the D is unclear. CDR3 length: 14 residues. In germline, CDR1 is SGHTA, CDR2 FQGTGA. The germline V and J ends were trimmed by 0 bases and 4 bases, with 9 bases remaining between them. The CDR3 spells CASSLTGGITEAFF. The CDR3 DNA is TGTGCCAGCAGCTTAACGGGAGGGATCACTGAAGCTTTCTTT.

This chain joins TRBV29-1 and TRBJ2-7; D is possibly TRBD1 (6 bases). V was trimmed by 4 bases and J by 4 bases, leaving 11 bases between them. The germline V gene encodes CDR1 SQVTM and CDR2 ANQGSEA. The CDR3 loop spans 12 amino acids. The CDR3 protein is CSVGGPGYEQYF. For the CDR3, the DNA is TGCAGCGTTGGGGGGCCGGGATACGAGCAGTACTTC.

CDR3 loop: CASSEKGVSYGYGYTF. In nucleotides, the CDR3 is TGTGCCAGCAGTGAGAAAGGGGTATCGTATGGCTATGGCTACACCTTC. The rearrangement uses TRBV6-1 and TRBJ1-2, with D tentatively TRBD1 (5 bases). Trimming stripped 3 bases from V and 4 bases from J, with 18 bases between. CDR1 is MNHNS and CDR2 is SASEGT in the germline V gene. CDR3 length equals 16 residues.

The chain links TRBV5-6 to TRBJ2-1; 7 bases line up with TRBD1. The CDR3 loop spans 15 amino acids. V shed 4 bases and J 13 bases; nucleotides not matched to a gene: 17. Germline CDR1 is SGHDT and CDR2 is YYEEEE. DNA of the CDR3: TGTGCCAGCAGCCCCTATGACAGGGATGGAATCGGTCAGTTCTTC. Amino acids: CASSPYDRDGIGQFF.

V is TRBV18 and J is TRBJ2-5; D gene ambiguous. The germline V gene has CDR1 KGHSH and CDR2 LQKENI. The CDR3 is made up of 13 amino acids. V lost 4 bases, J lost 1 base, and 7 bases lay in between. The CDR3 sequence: CASSLTLQETQYF. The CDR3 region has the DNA TGTGCCAGCTCACTTACTCTCCAAGAGACCCAGTACTTC.

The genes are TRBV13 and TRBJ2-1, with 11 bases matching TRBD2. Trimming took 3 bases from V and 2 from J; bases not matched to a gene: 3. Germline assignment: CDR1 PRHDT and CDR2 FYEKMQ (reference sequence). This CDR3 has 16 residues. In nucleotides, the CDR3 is TGTGCCAGCAGCTTTATAGCGGGAGGGGCCTACAATGAGCAGTTCTTC. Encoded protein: CASSFIAGGAYNEQFF.

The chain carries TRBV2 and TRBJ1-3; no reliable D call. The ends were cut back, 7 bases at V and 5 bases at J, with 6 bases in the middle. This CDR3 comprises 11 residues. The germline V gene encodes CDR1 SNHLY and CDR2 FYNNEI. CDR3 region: CASNRRNTIYF. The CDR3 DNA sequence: TGTGCCAGCAACAGAAGAAACACCATATATTTT.

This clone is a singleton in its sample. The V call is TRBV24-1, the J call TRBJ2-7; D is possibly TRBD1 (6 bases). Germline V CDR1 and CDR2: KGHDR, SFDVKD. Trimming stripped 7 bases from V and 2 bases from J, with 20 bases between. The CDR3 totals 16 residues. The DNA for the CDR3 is TGTGCCACCAGGGAGAACCGACAGGCGAACACCTACGAGCAGTACTTC. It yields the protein CATRENRQANTYEQYF.

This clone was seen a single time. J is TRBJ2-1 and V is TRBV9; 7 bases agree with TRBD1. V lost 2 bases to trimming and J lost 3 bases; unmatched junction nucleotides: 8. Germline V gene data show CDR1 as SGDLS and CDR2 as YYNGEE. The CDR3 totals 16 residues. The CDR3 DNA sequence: TGTGCCAGCAGCGTCTCCGGGACAGCTTACTACAATGAGCAGTTCTTC. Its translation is CASSVSGTAYYNEQFF.

The CDR3 region has the DNA TGTGCCTGGGGGTCTCCCGGGGAGCTGTTTTTT. This gives the protein CAWGSPGELFF. This chain uses TRBV30 with TRBJ2-2; D is unclear. CDR1 is GTSNPN, CDR2 SVGIG, per germline (reference sequence). This CDR3 has 11 amino acids. With 5 bases removed from V and 6 bases from J, the gap between germline ends came to 7 bases.

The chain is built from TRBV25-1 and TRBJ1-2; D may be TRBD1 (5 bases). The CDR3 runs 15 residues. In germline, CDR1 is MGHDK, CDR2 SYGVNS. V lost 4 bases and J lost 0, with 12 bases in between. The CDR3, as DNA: TGTGCCAGCAGTGGTGGGGCAGGAACTAACTATGGCTACACCTTC. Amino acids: CASSGGAGTNYGYTF.

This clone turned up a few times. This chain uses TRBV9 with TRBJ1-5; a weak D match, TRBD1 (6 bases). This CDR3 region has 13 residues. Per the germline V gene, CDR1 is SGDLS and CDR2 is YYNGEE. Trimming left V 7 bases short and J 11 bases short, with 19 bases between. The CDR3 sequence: CASGPGDNGAQHF. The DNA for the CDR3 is TGTGCCAGCGGTCCAGGGGACAATGGGGCCCAGCATTTT.

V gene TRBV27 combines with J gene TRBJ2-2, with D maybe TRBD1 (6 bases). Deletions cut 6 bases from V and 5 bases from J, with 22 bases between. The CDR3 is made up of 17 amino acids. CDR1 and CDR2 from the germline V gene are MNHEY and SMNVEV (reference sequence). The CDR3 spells CASRKTGTSLWTGELFF. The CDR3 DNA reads TGTGCCAGCAGGAAGACCGGGACATCCTTATGGACCGGGGAGCTGTTTTTT.

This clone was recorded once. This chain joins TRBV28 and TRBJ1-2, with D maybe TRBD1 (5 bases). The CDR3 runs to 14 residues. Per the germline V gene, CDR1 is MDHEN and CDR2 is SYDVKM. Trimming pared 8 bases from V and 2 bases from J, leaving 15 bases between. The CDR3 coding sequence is TGTGCCAGCGCAGGTGGGGCCAAAAACTATGGCTACACCTTC. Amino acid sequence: CASAGGAKNYGYTF.

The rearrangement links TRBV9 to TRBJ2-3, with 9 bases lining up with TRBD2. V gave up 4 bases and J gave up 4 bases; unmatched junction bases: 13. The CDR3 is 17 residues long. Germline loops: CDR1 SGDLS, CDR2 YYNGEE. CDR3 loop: CASSFLLAGAGADTQYF. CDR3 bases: TGTGCCAGCAGCTTTCTATTAGCGGGAGCGGGCGCAGATACGCAGTATTTT.

CDR3 coding DNA: TGTGCCACCAGTGGTGCCTGGACAGGGACACAGGGAGAGCTGTTTTTT. Protein sequence: CATSGAWTGTQGELFF. The chain links TRBV24-1 to TRBJ2-2; TRBD1 agrees at 8 bases. Germline lookup yields CDR1 KGHDR and CDR2 SFDVKD. Germline trimming cut 5 bases from V and 11 bases from J; bases unmatched to any gene: 15. There are 16 residues in the CDR3.

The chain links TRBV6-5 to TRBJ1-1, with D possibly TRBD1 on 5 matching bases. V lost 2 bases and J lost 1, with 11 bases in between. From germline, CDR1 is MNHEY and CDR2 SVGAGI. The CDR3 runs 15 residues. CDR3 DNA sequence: TGTGCCAGCAGTTACCGTATAACAGGGAACACTGAAGCTTTCTTT. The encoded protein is CASSYRITGNTEAFF.

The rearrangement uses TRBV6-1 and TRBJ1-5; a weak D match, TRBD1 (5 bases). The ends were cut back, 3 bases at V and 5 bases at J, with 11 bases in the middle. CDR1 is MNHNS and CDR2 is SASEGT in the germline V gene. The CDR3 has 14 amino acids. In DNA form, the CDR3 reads TGTGCCAGCAGTGAGCAGGTAGGGGATCAGCCCCAGCATTTT. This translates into CASSEQVGDQPQHF.

The CDR3 DNA reads as TGTGCCAGCAGCTCAGGGACTAGCACAGAGACCCAGTACTTC. Its translation is CASSSGTSTETQYF. The chain joins TRBV7-3 to TRBJ2-5, with 9 nucleotides matching TRBD2. CDR1 is SGHTA and CDR2 is FQGTGA in the germline V gene. Losses at the gene ends were 4 bases for V and 4 bases for J; bases not matched to a gene: 4. The CDR3 has 14 residues.

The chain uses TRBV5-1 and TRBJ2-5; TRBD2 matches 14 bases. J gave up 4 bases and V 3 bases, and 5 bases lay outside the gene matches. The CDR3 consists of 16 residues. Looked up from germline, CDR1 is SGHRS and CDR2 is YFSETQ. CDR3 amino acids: CASSYGLAGGIETQYF. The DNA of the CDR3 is TGCGCCAGCAGCTACGGACTAGCGGGAGGCATAGAGACCCAGTACTTC.

CDR3 loop: CASSPSGTAGNTIYF. DNA of the CDR3: TGCGCCAGCAGCCCCTCCGGGACAGCTGGAAACACCATATATTTT. This chain joins TRBV5-1 and TRBJ1-3, with 7 bases identical to TRBD1. The V segment lost 4 bases and the J segment 2 bases; nucleotides outside the gene matches: 6. This CDR3 comprises 15 residues. Germline V CDR1 and CDR2: SGHRS, YFSETQ.

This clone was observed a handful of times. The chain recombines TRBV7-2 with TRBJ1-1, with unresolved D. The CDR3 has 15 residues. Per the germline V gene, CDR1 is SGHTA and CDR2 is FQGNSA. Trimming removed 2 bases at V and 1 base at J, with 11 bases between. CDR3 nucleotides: TGTGCCAGCAGCTTACGGTCGGGGTGGAACACTGAAGCTTTCTTT. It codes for CASSLRSGWNTEAFF.